Listed here is a single T cell receptor (beta chain). Using immunoSEQ multiplex PCR, the repertoire was profiled, and TCRdb retains in-frame clones only, with some absent. This sample carries about 200,000 clones, around four fifths of them seen once, and the ten largest clones take about 8.1%. The data belong to a study of blood T cell repertoires in COVID-19. Study overall: Nucleic acid was either cDNA or gDNA, and it came from T cells, B-cell-depleted T cells, or PBMCs.

This CDR3 has 18 amino acids. The V end lost 3 bases, the J end lost 6 bases, and 24 bases lay between the germline ends. Germline lookup yields CDR1 LNHDA and CDR2 SQIVND (reference sequence). The origin of this receptor is a woman aged 45 to 65 with acute or convalescent COVID-19. The chain recombines TRBV19 with TRBJ2-1; D perhaps matches TRBD2 (6 bases). The specimen sequenced was peripheral blood. The CDR3 sequence: CASSISNGGVTQANEQFF. The CDR3 DNA sequence: TGTGCCAGTAGTATTTCTAATGGAGGGGTAACCCAGGCCAATGAGCAGTTCTTC.